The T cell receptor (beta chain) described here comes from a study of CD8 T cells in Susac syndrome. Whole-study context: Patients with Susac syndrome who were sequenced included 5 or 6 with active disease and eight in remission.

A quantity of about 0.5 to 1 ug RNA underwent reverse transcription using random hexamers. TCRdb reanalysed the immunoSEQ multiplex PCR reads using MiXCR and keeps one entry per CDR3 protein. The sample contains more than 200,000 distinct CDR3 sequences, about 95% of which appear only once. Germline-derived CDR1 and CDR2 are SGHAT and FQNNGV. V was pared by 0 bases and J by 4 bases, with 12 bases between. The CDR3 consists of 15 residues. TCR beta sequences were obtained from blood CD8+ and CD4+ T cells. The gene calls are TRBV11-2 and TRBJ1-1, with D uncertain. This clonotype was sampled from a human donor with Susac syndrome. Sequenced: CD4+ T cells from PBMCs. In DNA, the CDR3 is TGTGCCAGCAGCTTAGATACCGCCCTAGGCACTGAAGCTTTCTTT. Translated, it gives CASSLDTALGTEAFF.